A selection of T cell receptor beta chains follows, all from one sample in a study of post-analysis software for immune sequencing data. Each CDR3 protein is one row after TCRdb ran MiXCR on the PCR reads. The sample holds hundreds of thousands of distinct CDR3 sequences, about 44% seen once. Sequencing was done on a sample of blood. These TCRs come from a girl aged 5 to 17 with multiple sclerosis. CDR3s include the opening cysteine and the closing phenylalanine or tryptophan. Only part of the rows carry a size: once, few, many, or a class if the clone is expanded.

j_call clone_size v_call cdr3_aa
NA once TRBV11-2 CASSRPPGQGGDEQYF
TRBJ1-5 NA TRBV6-1 CASSTGTGGNLGNQPQHF
TRBJ2-1 NA TRBV5-1 CASSLRVDREQFF
TRBJ2-5 NA TRBV5-1 CASSPSGGMETQYF
TRBJ2-5 few TRBV6-5 CASSLTRSQTQYF
TRBJ2-1 NA TRBV27 CASLEMKERNGQFF
TRBJ2-3 few TRBV20-1 CSARDPGLAGDTQYF
TRBJ2-5 NA TRBV6-1 CASRSGTSSYLPQETQYF
TRBJ2-3 few TRBV7-9 CASSLGAGPTDTQYF
TRBJ1-5 NA TRBV5-1 CASKVSAHQPQHF
TRBJ1-2 few TRBV7-2 CASSFSGAEDYGYTF
TRBJ1-5 NA TRBV4-1 CASSSDYSNQPQHF
TRBJ2-7 few TRBV7-2 CASSSADRARRYEQYF
TRBJ2-5 NA TRBV20-1 CSAGGAQETQYF
TRBJ1-2 medium-sized TRBV4-1 CASSQDWTGTGGYTF
TRBJ2-1 NA TRBV6-4 CASSGLAGASNEQCF
TRBJ2-7 NA TRBV7-3 CASSFAGAGHEQYF
TRBJ2-1 NA TRBV10-3 CAISESTQTYNEQFF
TRBJ2-1 NA TRBV5-6 CASSSAGLAGGNYNEQFF
TRBJ1-2 NA TRBV2 CASSEARRGYTF
TRBJ1-2 NA TRBV6-1 CASSPEDYGYTF
TRBJ1-1 few TRBV10-3 CAIGFQGTEAFF
NA NA TRBV5-1 CASSSVGQGSSEQYF
TRBJ1-1 NA TRBV13 CASSIRERAFF
TRBJ2-7 few TRBV2 CASSQYEQYF
NA NA TRBV6-1 CASRQGQVYEQYF
TRBJ2-1 few TRBV5-1 CASTAGTGEYNEQFF